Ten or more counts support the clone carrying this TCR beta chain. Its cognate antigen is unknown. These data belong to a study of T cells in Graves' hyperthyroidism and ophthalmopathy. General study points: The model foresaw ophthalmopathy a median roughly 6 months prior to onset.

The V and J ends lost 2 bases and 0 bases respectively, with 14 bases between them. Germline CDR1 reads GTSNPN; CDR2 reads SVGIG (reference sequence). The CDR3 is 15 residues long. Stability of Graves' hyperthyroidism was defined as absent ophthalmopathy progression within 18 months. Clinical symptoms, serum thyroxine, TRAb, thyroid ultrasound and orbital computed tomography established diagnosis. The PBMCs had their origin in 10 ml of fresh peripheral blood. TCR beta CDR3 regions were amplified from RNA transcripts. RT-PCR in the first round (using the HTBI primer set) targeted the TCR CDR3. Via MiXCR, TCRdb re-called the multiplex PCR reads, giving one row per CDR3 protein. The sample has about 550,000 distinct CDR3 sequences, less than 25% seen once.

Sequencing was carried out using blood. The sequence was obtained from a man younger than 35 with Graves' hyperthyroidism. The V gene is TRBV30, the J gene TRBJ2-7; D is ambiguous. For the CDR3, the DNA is TGTGCCTGGAGTACGGCCGTCCATCGCTCCTACGAGCAGTACTTC. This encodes CAWSTAVHRSYEQYF.